Detailed here is one T cell receptor beta chain. Its antigen is unknown. The record originates from a study of cytomegalovirus exposure and HLA in healthy donors. Study-level information: From HLA-typed donors, an early data release held around 85 million unique TCRs. Whole-study results and caveats: Cytomegalovirus status, reportedly, was diagnosed with high specificity and sensitivity by the classifier. There were a few CMV-associated chains whose specificity for CMV antigens was confirmed in vitro. HLA alleles showed associations with 15,000 to 20,000 TCR beta sequences in a later analysis, at a 0.05 false discovery rate.

Amplification used 60 Vbeta primers and 13 Jbeta primers. Sequenced by immunoSEQ multiplex PCR; TCRdb stores in-frame clones only, minus some. The specimen's table records over 65,000 clones. Specimen: PBMCs. The receptor's source is a man aged 25-40 years in good health and CMV-seronegative.

CDR3 sequence (DNA): TGTGCCAGCAGCTTGTATGGGAGGGGAGGTCAGCCCCAGCATTTT. Protein product: CASSLYGRGGQPQHF. The chain combines TRBV5-6 with TRBJ1-5, with D possibly TRBD1 on 5 matching bases. Looked up from germline, CDR1 is SGHDT and CDR2 is YYEEEE. CDR3 length: 15 residues. Trimming took 1 base from V and 6 from J, leaving 14 bases between them.